These 19 T cell receptor beta chains came from one sample sequenced in a study of cytomegalovirus exposure and HLA in healthy donors. PCR involved 60 Vbeta and 13 Jbeta primers. TCRdb's table, derived via immunoSEQ multiplex PCR, lists solely in-frame clones and lacks some. The sample yields under 200,000 clones, 75% to 85% seen once. Source material: PBMCs. The source of these receptors is a woman aged 45-65 years in good health and CMV-seronegative.

The chain joins TRBV12-5 to TRBJ2-3; 7 bases map to TRBD1. Germline V lookup: CDR1 LGHNT, CDR2 FRNRAP. The CDR3 is 15 residues long. The V and J ends lost 5 bases and 0 bases, in that order; junction bases with no gene match: 5. CDR3 bases: TGTGCTAGTGGTGCAGGGGGACGGAGCACAGATACGCAGTATTTT. As protein: CASGAGGRSTDTQYF.

Of note for this clone: The sample carries other DNA sequences with the same CDR3. The chain couples TRBV18 to TRBJ1-1; 7 positions agree with TRBD1. The J segment lost 0 bases and the V segment lost 3 bases, leaving 1 base of the junction unmatched. The CDR3 extends over 14 amino acids. Germline V gene data show CDR1 as KGHSH and CDR2 as LQKENI. CDR3 sequence reads: CASSPDRLNTEAFF. In DNA, the CDR3 is TGTGCCAGCTCACCGGACAGGCTGAACACTGAAGCTTTCTTT.

The chain has TRBV9 and TRBJ2-2; no firm D call. V lost 0 bases to trimming and J lost 8 bases, with 11 bases between them. Germline V CDR1 and CDR2: SGDLS, YYNGEE. The CDR3 runs 14 residues. CDR3 loop: CASSVGPATGELFF. CDR3 nucleotide sequence: TGTGCCAGCAGCGTAGGTCCAGCGACGGGGGAGCTGTTTTTT.

Worth noting for this clone: A much larger clone lies a single base off, so this may be a read error. The same CDR3 is also encoded by other DNA sequences in this sample. This rearrangement joins TRBV7-3 to TRBJ1-1; D is uncertain. CDR1 and CDR2 (germline): SGHTA, FQGTGA. Trimming left V 2 bases short and J 2 bases short, with 6 bases between. The CDR3 covers 13 residues. The CDR3 loop reads CASSLAANTEAFF. CDR3 nucleotides: TGTGCCAGCAGCTTAGCGGCTAACACTGAAGCTTTCTTT.

Comment on this clone: This specimen includes other DNA sequences encoding the same CDR3. The chain employs TRBV4-2 and TRBJ2-7, with a weak D call TRBD1 (5 bases). Looked up from germline, CDR1 is LGHNA and CDR2 is YNFKEQ. The CDR3 consists of 13 residues. V lost 4 bases, J lost 2 bases, and 9 bases lay in between. The CDR3: CASSRVGAYEQYF. The CDR3, as DNA: TGTGCCAGCAGCCGAGTAGGGGCCTACGAGCAGTACTTC.

The chain joins TRBV5-8 to TRBJ1-5, with D perhaps matching TRBD1 (6 bases). In germline, CDR1 is SGHTS, CDR2 YDEGEE. This CDR3 spans 16 amino acids. V shed 6 bases and J shed 5 bases, with 21 bases lying between them. As DNA, the CDR3 is TGTGCCAGCATCGGCAATCGGGGCGACAGGTATCAGCCCCAGCATTTT. Translation gives CASIGNRGDRYQPQHF. The full variable domain, with the rest looked up from reference TRBV5-8 and TRBJ1-5, is EAGVTQSPTHLIKTRGQQATLRCSPISGHTSVYWYQQALGLGLQFLLWYDEGEERNRGNFPPRFSGRQFPNYSSELNVNALELEDSALYLCASIGNRGDRYQPQHFGDGTRLSIL.

This clone has only a few counts. This sequence joins TRBV6-1 and TRBJ1-2, with TRBD1 as a possible D gene (6 bases). The germline gives CDR1 MNHNS, CDR2 SASEGT. Trimming shortened V by 2 bases and J by 6 bases, and 25 bases separated the two germline ends. The CDR3 loop spans 18 amino acids. The DNA for the CDR3 is TGTGCCAGCAGTGAATTAAAAGGGGCCCGGCAGGGGATGAATGGCTACACCTTC. This sequence encodes CASSELKGARQGMNGYTF.

The genes are TRBV28 and TRBJ2-1, with TRBD1 as a possible D gene (5 bases). CDR3 length: 17 residues. Germline lookup yields CDR1 MDHEN and CDR2 SYDVKM. V was cut by 6 bases and J by 8 bases, with 26 bases left in between. The CDR3 loop reads CASRWTRVHHEGDEQFF. The CDR3 region has the DNA TGTGCCAGCAGATGGACCAGGGTCCACCATGAAGGTGATGAGCAGTTCTTC.

The chain carries TRBV2 and TRBJ2-5, with a possible D match to TRBD2 (5 bases). The CDR3 spans 14 residues. Trimming stripped 5 bases from V and 5 bases from J, with 15 bases between. Per germline, CDR1 SNHLY and CDR2 FYNNEI. CDR3 region: CASSWSTTGETQYF. The CDR3 DNA reads as TGTGCCAGCAGTTGGAGTACAACGGGGGAGACCCAGTACTTC.

The chain has TRBV29-1 and TRBJ2-2; 15 nucleotides match TRBD2. Losses at the gene ends were 4 bases for V and 7 bases for J; bases not matched to a gene: 7. Germline V gene sequence: CDR1 SQVTM, CDR2 ANQGSEA. The CDR3 is 16 residues long. The CDR3 here is CSVGGLAGGPYGELFF. Written as DNA, the CDR3 is TGCAGCGTTGGCGGACTAGCGGGAGGGCCGTACGGGGAGCTGTTTTTT.

The chain carries TRBV11-2 and TRBJ2-3, with D possibly TRBD2 on 7 matching bases. This CDR3 has 14 residues. Trimming stripped 4 bases from V and 6 bases from J, with 14 bases between. The germline gives CDR1 SGHAT, CDR2 FQNNGV. The CDR3 is CASSSNAGADTQYF. In DNA, the CDR3 is TGTGCCAGCAGCTCCAACGCGGGGGCGGATACGCAGTATTTT.

The V and J genes are TRBV18 and TRBJ1-2, with 7 bases lining up with TRBD1. CDR1 and CDR2 (germline): KGHSH, LQKENI. CDR3 length: 13 amino acids. V shed 6 bases, J shed 7 bases, and the junction held 8 bases outside the gene matches. For the CDR3, the DNA is TGTGCCAGCTCGTCCGACAGGGACTCTGGCTACACCTTC. Protein sequence: CASSSDRDSGYTF. The complete variable domain, with remaining parts taken from reference TRBV18 and TRBJ1-2, reads NAGVMQNPRHLVRRRGQEARLRCSPMKGHSHVYWYRQLPEEGLKFMVYLQKENIIDESGMPKERFSAEFPKEGPSILRIQQVVRGDSAAYFCASSSDRDSGYTFGSGTRLTVV.

The genes are TRBV7-3 and TRBJ2-3, with D possibly being TRBD1 (6 bases). Trimming removed 3 bases from V and 4 bases from J, with 14 bases in between. The CDR3 is 15 amino acids. Germline values: CDR1 SGHTA, CDR2 FQGTGA. This CDR3 reads CASSFSGVGADTQYF. CDR3 DNA sequence: TGTGCCAGCAGCTTCTCAGGGGTGGGGGCAGATACGCAGTATTTT.

V gene TRBV28 combines with J gene TRBJ1-3, with D perhaps TRBD1 (6 bases). The CDR3 contains 10 residues. Deletions cut 7 bases from V and 8 bases from J, with 6 bases between. The germline gives CDR1 MDHEN, CDR2 SYDVKM. CDR3 loop: CASKGDTIYF. CDR3 sequence (DNA): TGTGCCAGCAAGGGGGACACCATATATTTT.

In its sample, this clone was seen a few times. The V gene is TRBV7-2, the J gene TRBJ1-4, with 12 positions matching TRBD1. The ends lost 4 bases at V and 12 bases at J; junction bases unmatched: 6. The CDR3 extends over 14 amino acids. Germline V gene lookup returns CDR1 SGHTA and CDR2 FQGNSA. The CDR3 spells CASSWDRGQRELFF. The CDR3 nucleotides read TGTGCCAGCAGCTGGGACAGGGGGCAAAGGGAACTGTTTTTT.

The chain joins TRBV28 to TRBJ2-5; the D is unclear. The CDR3 is 14 amino acids. V was trimmed by 6 bases and J by 0 bases, leaving 11 bases between them. The germline gives CDR1 MDHEN, CDR2 SYDVKM. The DNA for the CDR3 is TGTGCCAGCAGCGTACATACGTACCAAGAGACCCAGTACTTC. Translating it yields CASSVHTYQETQYF.

J is TRBJ1-2 and V is TRBV28, with TRBD1 as a possible D gene (5 bases). V lost 6 bases, J lost 1 base, and 15 bases lay in between. The CDR3 has 15 residues. Germline V gene data show CDR1 as MDHEN and CDR2 as SYDVKM. The CDR3 here is CASSPTGGINYGYTF. The CDR3, as DNA: TGTGCCAGCAGCCCAACGGGGGGGATTAACTATGGCTACACCTTC.

The gene calls are TRBV6-6 and TRBJ1-1; 7 bases fit TRBD1. Trimming took 8 bases from V and 4 from J; bases not matched to a gene: 16. The length of the CDR3 is 16 residues. CDR1 and CDR2 (germline): MNHNY, SVGAGI (reference sequence). The CDR3, as DNA: TGTGCCAGCGAAAGGGGGTGGGCAGGGGGGTTCACTGAAGCTTTCTTT. Encoded protein: CASERGWAGGFTEAFF.

V is TRBV18 and J is TRBJ2-7; a weak D match, TRBD2 (6 bases). CDR3 size: 15 residues. The V end lost 6 bases, the J end lost 2 bases, and 17 bases lay between the germline ends. Germline values: CDR1 KGHSH, CDR2 LQKENI. The CDR3 DNA reads TGTGCCAGCTCCGGGGACTCCAACGGCCCCTACGAGCAGTACTTC. It specifies CASSGDSNGPYEQYF.